These 30 T cell receptor beta chains came from one sample sequenced in a study of control samples from healthy donors and cancer patients. Repertoires were generated with immunoSEQ multiplex PCR, while TCRdb's copy carries only in-frame clones and drops some. There are around 96,000 clones in the sample; about 92% occur only once, and approximately 7.9% lies in the top ten. The sample consisted of blood. These receptors were taken from a man aged 18 to 30 in good health.

The CDR3 is CATAAQADVEKLFF. CDR3 coding DNA: TGTGCCACAGCAGCGCAGGCTGATGTAGAAAAACTGTTTTTT. The J gene is TRBJ1-4, the V gene TRBV19; D is uncertain. V dropped 10 bases and J dropped 8 bases, with 20 bases sitting between them. Germline V gene data show CDR1 as LNHDA and CDR2 as SQIVND (reference sequence). The CDR3 totals 14 residues.

J is TRBJ2-1 and V is TRBV7-2, with 11 bases identical to TRBD2. Germline values: CDR1 SGHTA, CDR2 FQGNSA. This CDR3 is 14 amino acids long. Trimming at V came to 5 bases and at J to 5 bases, leaving 2 bases not matched to a gene. CDR3: CASSTSGGHNEQFF. DNA for the CDR3: TGTGCCAGCAGCACTAGCGGGGGCCACAATGAGCAGTTCTTC.

This clone was observed once. This chain uses TRBV5-8 with TRBJ1-2; 9 bases fit TRBD1. With 4 bases clipped from V and 0 bases from J, the junction kept 7 bases outside the gene matches. This CDR3 region has 16 residues. Germline loops: CDR1 SGHTS, CDR2 YDEGEE. CDR3: CASSPGDREANYGYTF. The CDR3 DNA follows: TGTGCCAGCAGCCCAGGGGACAGGGAGGCTAACTATGGCTACACCTTC.

To note about this clone: No conserved phenylalanine or tryptophan ends this CDR3, so it is likely a read error. It is unclear where the CDR3 begins or ends on the DNA, so no DNA is shown, and the CDR3 is as TCRdb lists it. The chain carries TRBV7-5 and TRBJ1-1. TRBV7-5 constitutes a pseudogene. From its first to its last residue, the CDR3 has 14 amino acids. This CDR3 reads CVRSLESSVRRVIL.

J is TRBJ1-5 and V is TRBV6-5; 10 positions agree with TRBD1. With V trimmed by 6 bases and J by 7 bases, 0 bases remained unmatched. The CDR3 length is 12 residues. CDR1 and CDR2 from the germline V gene are MNHEY and SVGAGI. The CDR3 region has the DNA TGTGCCAGCAGGGACAGGGGGCAGCCCCAGCATTTT. It specifies CASRDRGQPQHF.

The gene calls are TRBV18 and TRBJ1-1; no reliable D call. V gave up 3 bases and J gave up 1 base, with 9 bases separating them. Germline assignment: CDR1 KGHSH and CDR2 LQKENI. The CDR3 totals 14 residues. The CDR3 here is CASSPQVANTEAFF. The CDR3 nucleotides are TGTGCCAGCTCACCGCAGGTGGCGAACACTGAAGCTTTCTTT.

This chain connects TRBV18 to TRBJ1-3; D is ambiguous. From germline, CDR1 is KGHSH and CDR2 LQKENI. Trimming removed 0 bases at V and 1 base at J, with 7 bases between. This CDR3 region has 15 residues. The DNA of the CDR3 is TGTGCCAGCTCACCACCGGGAATATCTGGAAACACCATATATTTT. Its translation is CASSPPGISGNTIYF.

V usage is TRBV7-9 and J usage is TRBJ2-1; D might be TRBD1 (6 bases). V lost 5 bases to trimming and J lost 3 bases, with 8 bases between them. CDR1 SEHNR and CDR2 FQNEAQ come from the germline V gene (reference sequence). The CDR3 spans 13 residues. The CDR3, as DNA: TGTGCCAGCAGCCCGGACAGCTACAATGAGCAGTTCTTC. Translated, it gives CASSPDSYNEQFF. Using reference TRBV7-9 and TRBJ2-1 for the parts outside the CDR3, the full variable domain is DTGVSQNPRHKITKRGQNVTFRCDPISEHNRLYWYRQTLGQGPEFLTYFQNEAQLEKSRLLSDRFSAERPKGSFSTLEIQRTEQGDSAMYLCASSPDSYNEQFFGPGTRLTVL.

This chain connects TRBV5-6 to TRBJ2-7; no clear D. Germline assignment: CDR1 SGHDT and CDR2 YYEEEE. This CDR3 region has 11 residues. The ends were cut back, 2 bases at V and 7 bases at J, with 7 bases in the middle. Here the CDR3 DNA reads TGTGCCAGCAGCTTTACGGGTGAGCAGTACTTC. It translates to CASSFTGEQYF.

The chain joins TRBV6-2 or TRBV6-3 to TRBJ2-5; 10 positions agree with TRBD2. This CDR3 region has 16 residues. The V segment lost 2 bases and the J segment 5 bases; nucleotides outside the gene matches: 8. Germline V gives CDR1 MNHEY, CDR2 SVGEGT. The chain's CDR3 is CASSYGTSVSGETQYF. The CDR3 region has the DNA TGTGCCAGCAGTTACGGGACTAGCGTTTCTGGGGAGACCCAGTACTTC.

This chain connects TRBV5-4 to TRBJ2-5; D is perhaps TRBD1 or TRBD2 (5 bases each). Germline V CDR1 and CDR2: SGHNT, YYREEE (reference sequence). This CDR3 has 14 residues. V shed 4 bases and J shed 2 bases, with 12 bases lying between them. The CDR3 DNA follows: TGTGCCAGCAGCGATTGGGACGAGCAAGAGACCCAGTACTTC. It translates to CASSDWDEQETQYF. Drawing the rest from reference TRBV5-4 and TRBJ2-5, the complete variable domain is ETGVTQSPTHLIKTRGQQVTLRCSSQSGHNTVSWYQQALGQGPQFIFQYYREEENGRGNFPPRFSGLQFPNYSSELNVNALELDDSALYLCASSDWDEQETQYFGPGTRLLVL.

The chain couples TRBV21-1 to TRBJ2-5; TRBD2 reflects the table's D call only, with no check against the DNA. TRBV21-1 constitutes a pseudogene. This CDR3 is 15 amino acids long. CDR3 coding DNA: TGTGCCAGCAGCAAAGTGACGAGGGTTTCAGAGACCCAGTACTTC. Amino acid sequence: CASSKVTRVSETQYF.

This rearrangement joins TRBV6-5 to TRBJ2-2; TRBD2 aligns across 7 bases. Unmatched junction bases numbered 4, after V lost 2 bases and J lost 4 bases. CDR1 and CDR2 from the germline V gene are MNHEY and SVGAGI. The CDR3 sequence is 15 residues long. The CDR3 loop is CASSYNGRPTGELFF. In DNA, the CDR3 is TGTGCCAGCAGTTACAACGGGAGGCCCACCGGGGAGCTGTTTTTT.

The chain recombines TRBV5-1 with TRBJ1-2, with 8 bases lining up with TRBD1. CDR3 length: 15 amino acids. Trimming removed 0 bases from V and 6 bases from J; junction bases left unmatched: 7. The germline gives CDR1 SGHRS, CDR2 YFSETQ. The CDR3 loop is CASSLEAGGPNGYTF. CDR3 bases: TGCGCCAGCAGCTTGGAGGCAGGGGGCCCTAATGGCTACACCTTC.

V is TRBV30 and J is TRBJ2-3, with a tentative D call TRBD2 (7 bases). This CDR3 spans 14 amino acids. Germline V gene lookup returns CDR1 GTSNPN and CDR2 SVGIG (reference sequence). Trimming shortened V by 5 bases and J by 10 bases, and 22 bases separated the two germline ends. CDR3 in amino acids: CAWGPAGAWGAQYF. CDR3 DNA: TGTGCCTGGGGTCCCGCGGGGGCTTGGGGAGCGCAGTATTTT.

J is TRBJ1-2 and V is TRBV16; D is unresolved. V was pared by 0 bases and J by 4 bases, with 12 bases between. The CDR3 covers 15 residues. Per germline, CDR1 KGHSY and CDR2 FQNENV. In DNA form, the CDR3 reads TGTGCCAGCAGCCAATCCGCCCCGTCGACCTATGGCTACACCTTC. Protein sequence: CASSQSAPSTYGYTF.

The genes are TRBV10-2 and TRBJ1-2; D remains unclear. This CDR3 contains 11 residues. With 2 bases removed from V and 8 bases from J, the gap between germline ends came to 6 bases. Germline CDR1 and CDR2: WSHSY and SAAADI. The CDR3 sequence is CASSEPEGYTF. The CDR3 DNA is TGCGCCAGCAGTGAGCCCGAGGGCTACACCTTC.

The chain joins TRBV2 to TRBJ2-1; TRBD2 aligns across 15 bases. This CDR3 comprises 15 residues. Germline loops: CDR1 SNHLY, CDR2 FYNNEI. With V trimmed by 2 bases and J by 8 bases, 1 base remained unmatched. CDR3 coding DNA: TGTGCCAGCAGTGAACGGACTAGCGGGGGGGATGAGCAGTTCTTC. The encoded protein is CASSERTSGGDEQFF.

In its sample, this clone was seen a few times. The rearrangement uses TRBV4-2 and TRBJ1-4, with TRBD1 matching 10 bases. This CDR3 region has 18 residues. The trim removed 0 bases at V and 7 bases at J, leaving 11 bases unmatched. CDR1 is LGHNA, CDR2 YNFKEQ, per germline. The CDR3 loop reads CASSQDRNSGTGVEKLFF. The DNA for the CDR3 is TGTGCCAGCAGCCAAGATAGGAACTCAGGGACAGGGGTTGAAAAACTGTTTTTT.

The chain couples TRBV30 to TRBJ2-1; D remains unclear. V gave up 4 bases and J gave up 9 bases, with 16 bases separating them. Germline CDR1 reads GTSNPN; CDR2 reads SVGIG (reference sequence). The CDR3 is 13 amino acids. The CDR3 is CAWNVLEMSEQFF. In DNA, the CDR3 is TGTGCCTGGAATGTTTTAGAAATGAGTGAGCAGTTCTTC. Full variable domain (outside the CDR3, taken from reference TRBV30 and TRBJ2-1): SQTIHQWPATLVQPVGSPLSLECTVEGTSNPNLYWYRQAAGRGLQLLFYSVGIGQISSEVPQNLSASRPQDRQFILSSKKLLLSDSGFYLCAWNVLEMSEQFFGPGTRLTVL.

This clone was seen a few times. This chain links TRBV6-4 with TRBJ1-1; unclear D gene. Deletions cut 5 bases from V and 1 base from J, with 8 bases between. Germline loops: CDR1 MRHNA, CDR2 SNTAGT. The CDR3 has 13 residues. The CDR3 loop is CASSREGNTEAFF. CDR3 bases: TGTGCCAGCAGTCGAGAAGGGAACACTGAAGCTTTCTTT.

Here the CDR3 reads CAWERAPSSQGYTF. The CDR3 coding sequence is TGTGCCTGGGAGCGGGCCCCCTCGAGCCAAGGCTACACCTTC. This sequence joins TRBV30 and TRBJ1-2, with no clear D. This CDR3 is 14 amino acids long. Trimming took off 5 bases at V and 8 bases at J, with 21 bases between the two ends. Germline CDR1 is GTSNPN and CDR2 is SVGIG (reference sequence).

This chain links TRBV5-1 with TRBJ2-3; the D gene is possibly TRBD2 (6 bases). CDR1 and CDR2 from the germline V gene are SGHRS and YFSETQ. Between the trimmed V and J ends, which lost 7 bases and 1 base, there was a span of 10 bases. The CDR3 has 13 residues. The CDR3 sequence is CASFKRGTDTQYF. CDR3 bases: TGCGCCAGCTTTAAGCGGGGCACAGATACGCAGTATTTT.

This chain joins TRBV25-1 and TRBJ1-2, with D perhaps matching TRBD1 (6 bases). Germline-derived CDR1 and CDR2 are MGHDK and SYGVNS. There are 14 residues in the CDR3. The germline V and J ends were trimmed by 5 bases and 2 bases, with 12 bases remaining between them. This CDR3 reads CASSLRQDNYGYTF. The CDR3 DNA is TGTGCCAGCAGTTTACGACAGGACAACTATGGCTACACCTTC.

The chain combines TRBV7-9 with TRBJ1-2, with D uncertain. The CDR3 has 14 residues. Trimming removed 5 bases at V and 1 base at J, with 11 bases between. Germline V gene data show CDR1 as SEHNR and CDR2 as FQNEAQ (reference sequence). The CDR3: CASSVREINYGYTF. In nucleotides, the CDR3 is TGTGCCAGCAGCGTCAGAGAGATTAACTATGGCTACACCTTC.

This chain uses TRBV27 with TRBJ1-1; D possibly corresponds to TRBD1 (5 bases). The CDR3 totals 14 residues. Germline values: CDR1 MNHEY, CDR2 SMNVEV (reference sequence). Trimming took off 6 bases at V and 5 bases at J, with 16 bases between the two ends. Written as DNA, the CDR3 is TGTGCCAGCAGCAACAGGTTGGGACCTACTGAAGCTTTCTTT. It is translated as CASSNRLGPTEAFF.

V is TRBV30 and J is TRBJ1-3; TRBD1 might be the D (5 bases). This CDR3 spans 15 amino acids. Germline assignment: CDR1 GTSNPN and CDR2 SVGIG (reference sequence). V lost 4 bases and J lost 3, with 16 bases in between. CDR3 protein: CAWTPGVGFGNTIYF. The CDR3 DNA reads as TGTGCCTGGACCCCGGGGGTCGGCTTTGGAAACACCATATATTTT. The full variable domain, completed using reference TRBV30 and TRBJ1-3, is SQTIHQWPATLVQPVGSPLSLECTVEGTSNPNLYWYRQAAGRGLQLLFYSVGIGQISSEVPQNLSASRPQDRQFILSSKKLLLSDSGFYLCAWTPGVGFGNTIYFGEGSWLTVV.

Worth noting for this clone: At the DNA level, this CDR3 is encoded by other sequences in the same sample as well. V gene TRBV4-1 combines with J gene TRBJ1-1; D remains ambiguous. Trimming shortened V by 4 bases and J by 7 bases, and 7 bases separated the two germline ends. CDR1 MGHRA and CDR2 YSYEKL come from the germline V gene. This CDR3 is 11 amino acids long. DNA of the CDR3: TGCGCCAGCAGCCCCGGTGTTGAAGCTTTCTTT. Protein: CASSPGVEAFF.

CDR3 amino acids: CASSQVGTSAYYEQYF. The DNA for the CDR3 is TGTGCCAGCAGCCAAGTAGGTACTAGCGCTTACTACGAGCAGTACTTC. The rearrangement uses TRBV3-1 (or the pseudogene TRBV3-2) and TRBJ2-7; 7 nucleotides align to TRBD2. The CDR3 totals 16 residues. CDR1 and CDR2 from the germline V gene are LGHDT and YNNKEL (reference sequence). The ends lost 1 base at V and 3 bases at J; junction bases unmatched: 9.

In nucleotides, the CDR3 is TGTGCCAGCAGTTCCGCTCCGGTAGCGGGAGTCGGCGAGCAGTACTTC. This sequence encodes CASSSAPVAGVGEQYF. This chain joins TRBV6-5 and TRBJ2-7; 9 bases match TRBD2. Unmatched junction bases numbered 13, after V lost 4 bases and J lost 6 bases. The V gene's germline CDR1 is MNHEY and CDR2 SVGAGI. The CDR3 sequence is 16 residues long.